This T cell receptor beta chain was sequenced in a study of blood T cell repertoires in COVID-19. Study-level information: The samples span acute and convalescent COVID-19 from the United States, Italy and Spain. The analysed material was cDNA or gDNA that came from T cells, B-cell-depleted T cells, or PBMCs.

This clone was detected only once. Germline CDR1 SGHRS, CDR2 YFSETQ. The CDR3 covers 16 residues. V gave up 4 bases and J gave up 3 bases, with 19 bases separating them. Under the authors' procedure: Estimated nucleated cell counts came from reference gene primer amplification. The table came from immunoSEQ multiplex PCR; TCRdb's copy has only in-frame clones and leaves some out. The V and J calls and clone size come from that table; D and trimming were worked out from the DNA. The sample carries 60,000 to 65,000 clones, 70% to 85% recorded once. The TCR was taken from a woman aged 80 or over with active or convalescent COVID-19. Sequenced material: peripheral blood. The chain combines TRBV5-1 with TRBJ1-1; no clear D gene. The CDR3 region is CASSTLARMRDTEAFF. CDR3 sequence (DNA): TGCGCCAGCAGCACCCTAGCCCGAATGAGGGACACTGAAGCTTTCTTT.